This TCR beta chain was captured in a study of T cells of healthy individuals (dated by TCRdb to the late 2010s). Libraries were made using 5' RACE. TCRdb records Illumina MiSeq as the sequencer. Using fastp trimming at Q25 and MiXCR clonotype assembly, TCRdb reanalyzed the public sequencing data and kept in-frame beta chains. CDR3 protein sequences are deduplicated, and each keeps its most common genes and DNA. The sample table shows 95,000 to 100,000 distinct CDR3 sequences, and around 17% are seen once. The top ten constitute about 6.2% of the sample. With regard to this clonotype: The antigen this receptor binds is unknown. It has no much larger one-base neighbor in the sample; base qualities were not kept.

Taken from cysteine to phenylalanine, the CDR3 has 14 residues. Only CDR3 DNA remains: 42 bases, in frame from the first base. V is cut by 6 bases and J by 6 bases, and the space between the germline ends is 15 bases. The receptor was isolated from a human donor in good health. This receptor chain uses TRBV12-3 or TRBV12-4 and TRBJ2-1; the D gene is perhaps TRBD2, from 6 matching bases. This receptor carries the CDR3 CASSRGIVGNEQFF. The nucleotide sequence is given as TGTGCCAGCAGCCGGGGGATCGTGGGCAATGAGCAGTTCTTC.